The next 32 T cell receptor beta chains were all read from a single sample in a study of cytomegalovirus exposure and HLA in healthy donors. PCR was performed using 60 Vbeta and 13 Jbeta primers. Profiled with immunoSEQ multiplex PCR; TCRdb holds only in-frame clones, not every one. Here the sample spans roughly 150,000 clones, approximately 88% being singletons. Input material: PBMCs. The receptor source for this set is a woman aged 18-35 years in good health and CMV-seronegative.

The chain recombines TRBV5-8 with TRBJ1-2; D perhaps matches TRBD1 (5 bases). This CDR3 contains 13 residues. The ends were cut back, 0 bases at V and 6 bases at J, with 9 bases in the middle. CDR1 is SGHTS and CDR2 is YDEGEE in the germline V gene. CDR3 DNA: TGTGCCAGCAGCTTGGATGGAGGGGATGGCTACACCTTC. Its protein is CASSLDGGDGYTF. The full variable domain, rest sourced from reference TRBV5-8 and TRBJ1-2, is EAGVTQSPTHLIKTRGQQATLRCSPISGHTSVYWYQQALGLGLQFLLWYDEGEERNRGNFPPRFSGRQFPNYSSELNVNALELEDSALYLCASSLDGGDGYTFGSGTRLTVV.

The gene calls are TRBV5-1 and TRBJ1-3, with 9 bases aligning to TRBD1. The V segment lost 4 bases and the J segment 3 bases; nucleotides outside the gene matches: 5. Germline CDR1 is SGHRS and CDR2 is YFSETQ. The CDR3 totals 15 residues. The CDR3 nucleotides read TGCGCCAGCAGCACAGGGACAGGGAGTGGAAACACCATATATTTT. It is translated as CASSTGTGSGNTIYF.

The chain joins TRBV15 to TRBJ1-1, with D possibly TRBD1 on 6 matching bases. The CDR3 contains 16 residues. Trimming cost V 0 bases and J 1 base, with 12 bases left between them. Germline V lookup: CDR1 LNHNV, CDR2 YYDKDF (reference sequence). CDR3 nucleotides: TGTGCCACCAGCAGAGATCTTGGCAGGGGGAACACTGAAGCTTTCTTT. This codes for CATSRDLGRGNTEAFF.

This clone was counted only a few times. The chain recombines TRBV18 with TRBJ1-5; no clear D gene. V gave up 8 bases and J gave up 5 bases, with 19 bases separating them. Germline assignment: CDR1 KGHSH and CDR2 LQKENI. This CDR3 has 15 amino acids. The chain's CDR3 is CASSYQRGSDQPQHF. CDR3 nucleotide sequence: TGTGCCAGCAGCTACCAACGTGGGAGCGATCAGCCCCAGCATTTT.

This chain links TRBV5-1 with TRBJ1-5; no firm D call. There are 13 residues in the CDR3. V was trimmed by 0 bases and J by 6 bases, leaving 7 bases between them. Germline CDR1 reads SGHRS; CDR2 reads YFSETQ. This CDR3 reads CASSLDRGQPQHF. The DNA for the CDR3 is TGCGCCAGCAGCTTGGATCGGGGTCAGCCCCAGCATTTT.

The chain has TRBV6-6 and TRBJ1-1; 9 bases are a match to TRBD1. The CDR3 is 15 residues long. Germline V gene data show CDR1 as MNHNY and CDR2 as SVGAGI (reference sequence). Trimming cost V 5 bases and J 3 bases; bases outside gene matches: 7. In DNA, the CDR3 is TGTGCCAGCAGTCGCCAAAGGACAGGGGACACTGAAGCTTTCTTT. It specifies CASSRQRTGDTEAFF.

This sequence joins TRBV6-5 and TRBJ2-1, with TRBD1 identical over 9 bases. With V trimmed by 0 bases and J by 6 bases, 3 bases remained unmatched. Germline V lookup: CDR1 MNHEY, CDR2 SVGAGI. CDR3 length: 15 amino acids. This chain's CDR3 is CASSYSTGGGNEQFF. For the CDR3, the DNA is TGTGCCAGCAGTTACTCGACAGGGGGAGGCAATGAGCAGTTCTTC.

This chain connects TRBV27 to TRBJ1-5, with D possibly TRBD1 on 6 matching bases. The V end was cut by 3 bases, the J end by 7 bases, with 13 bases between. Germline lookup yields CDR1 MNHEY and CDR2 SMNVEV (reference sequence). This CDR3 is 14 amino acids long. CDR3 sequence reads: CASSLRGKRQPQHF. In DNA, the CDR3 is TGTGCCAGCAGTTTGAGGGGGAAGCGGCAGCCCCAGCATTTT.

The chain is built from TRBV6-5 and TRBJ2-3; 7 positions match TRBD2. The V segment lost 11 bases and the J segment 1 base; nucleotides outside the gene matches: 6. CDR1 is MNHEY, CDR2 SVGAGI, per germline. The CDR3 has 13 residues. The CDR3 loop reads CAAGDPGTDTQYF. CDR3 DNA: TGTGCCGCGGGGGATCCTGGCACAGATACGCAGTATTTT.

The gene calls are TRBV5-1 and TRBJ1-1; 9 positions agree with TRBD1. CDR3 length: 14 residues. Germline-derived CDR1 and CDR2 are SGHRS and YFSETQ. The junction had 5 bases not matched to a gene; V was cut back by 3 bases and J by 5 bases. CDR3 bases: TGCGCCAGCAGCTCGACAGGGGGAGGGACTGAAGCTTTCTTT. Amino acid sequence: CASSSTGGGTEAFF. The whole variable domain, remainder taken from reference TRBV5-1 and TRBJ1-1, is KAGVTQTPRYLIKTRGQQVTLSCSPISGHRSVSWYQQTPGQGLQFLFEYFSETQRNKGNFPGRFSGRQFSNSRSEMNVSTLELGDSALYLCASSSTGGGTEAFFGQGTRLTVV.

The rearrangement joins TRBV5-1 to TRBJ2-1; D is possibly TRBD1 (6 bases). Germline CDR1 is SGHRS and CDR2 is YFSETQ. The germline V and J ends were trimmed by 4 bases and 0 bases, with 14 bases remaining between them. The CDR3 covers 16 residues. This CDR3 reads CASSLRADSSYNEQFF. CDR3 DNA: TGCGCCAGCAGCCTCCGAGCGGACAGCTCCTACAATGAGCAGTTCTTC. The full variable domain, in which reference TRBV5-1 and TRBJ2-1 provide the parts outside the CDR3, is KAGVTQTPRYLIKTRGQQVTLSCSPISGHRSVSWYQQTPGQGLQFLFEYFSETQRNKGNFPGRFSGRQFSNSRSEMNVSTLELGDSALYLCASSLRADSSYNEQFFGPGTRLTVL.

This rearrangement joins TRBV7-8 to TRBJ2-1, with D perhaps TRBD2 (7 bases). Germline CDR1 and CDR2: SGHVS and FQNEAQ. Trimming stripped 2 bases from V and 10 bases from J, with 24 bases between. CDR3 size: 17 residues. The DNA of the CDR3 is TGTGCCAGCAGCTTAACCGAAGTGGGTCCGGGGGGCCGGGAGCAGTTCTTC. Translation: CASSLTEVGPGGREQFF. Based on the CDR3 plus reference TRBV7-8 and TRBJ2-1, the full variable domain is GAGVSQSPRYKVAKRGQDVALRCDPISGHVSLFWYQQALGQGPEFLTYFQNEAQLDKSGLPSDRFFAERPEGSVSTLKIQRTQQEDSAVYLCASSLTEVGPGGREQFFGPGTRLTVL.

The chain carries TRBV28 and TRBJ2-2; D remains ambiguous. V was trimmed by 2 bases and J by 0 bases, leaving 10 bases between them. The CDR3 spans 16 residues. Germline CDR1 is MDHEN and CDR2 is SYDVKM. Here the CDR3 reads CASSLVSRTNTGELFF. The CDR3 DNA reads as TGTGCCAGCAGTTTAGTTTCCAGAACGAACACCGGGGAGCTGTTTTTT.

The chain is built from TRBV27 and TRBJ2-7, with D perhaps TRBD1 (5 bases). CDR1 is MNHEY and CDR2 is SMNVEV in the germline V gene (reference sequence). The V gene lost 0 bases and the J gene lost 3 bases, with 9 bases spanning the gap. The CDR3 has 14 amino acids. This chain's CDR3 is CASSLSKGYYEQYF. The CDR3 DNA reads TGTGCCAGCAGTTTATCGAAGGGGTACTACGAGCAGTACTTC.

The genes are TRBV5-1 and TRBJ2-1, with 7 nucleotides matching TRBD2. Germline values: CDR1 SGHRS, CDR2 YFSETQ. Trimming removed 5 bases from V and 10 bases from J; junction bases left unmatched: 9. CDR3 length: 13 residues. CDR3 protein: CASRPTAGQEQFF. CDR3 DNA: TGCGCCAGCAGGCCCACAGCGGGGCAAGAGCAGTTCTTC.

The chain recombines TRBV11-2 with TRBJ2-1, with D possibly TRBD1 on 5 matching bases. Germline loops: CDR1 SGHAT, CDR2 FQNNGV. V lost 3 bases, J lost 2 bases, and 8 bases lay in between. The CDR3 runs 14 residues. Here the CDR3 reads CASSLTVPYNEQFF. In nucleotides, the CDR3 is TGTGCCAGCAGCTTGACAGTTCCCTACAATGAGCAGTTCTTC.

The chain joins TRBV28 to TRBJ2-1, with 11 bases aligning to TRBD1. This CDR3 has 15 residues. The V gene end was trimmed by 6 bases and the J gene end by 9 bases; junction bases not matched to a gene: 10. Germline-derived CDR1 and CDR2 are MDHEN and SYDVKM. The CDR3 sequence is CASRFAGQGVSEQFF. The DNA of the CDR3 is TGTGCCAGCAGATTCGCGGGACAGGGGGTTTCTGAGCAGTTCTTC. Supplemented by reference TRBV28 and TRBJ2-1, the full variable domain reads DVKVTQSSRYLVKRTGEKVFLECVQDMDHENMFWYRQDPGLGLRLIYFSYDVKMKEKGDIPEGYSVSREKKERFSLILESASTNQTSMYLCASRFAGQGVSEQFFGPGTRLTVL.

The rearrangement uses TRBV11-2 and TRBJ1-2; no firm D call. Germline V CDR1 and CDR2: SGHAT, FQNNGV. The CDR3 is made up of 13 amino acids. Trimming left V 1 base short and J 8 bases short, with 11 bases between. For the CDR3, the DNA is TGTGCCAGCAGCTTAGTAGATCGAGTAGGCTACACCTTC. Its translation is CASSLVDRVGYTF.

This sequence joins TRBV28 and TRBJ1-5; unclear D gene. This CDR3 region has 14 residues. Trimming took 4 bases from V and 6 from J, leaving 13 bases between them. Germline V gives CDR1 MDHEN, CDR2 SYDVKM. The CDR3 DNA sequence: TGTGCCAGCAGTTCGCCCCCTCTAGCTCAGCCCCAGCATTTT. Residues: CASSSPPLAQPQHF.

The chain links TRBV5-1 to TRBJ1-2, with 7 positions matching TRBD1. The trim removed 6 bases at V and 7 bases at J, leaving 21 bases unmatched. The CDR3 has 17 residues. Germline V CDR1 and CDR2: SGHRS, YFSETQ. CDR3 amino acids: CASTLDHLTGNLLGYTF. For the CDR3, the DNA is TGCGCCAGCACCCTAGACCACCTGACAGGGAACCTCCTTGGCTACACCTTC.

The chain is built from TRBV6-1 and TRBJ1-3; D is possibly TRBD1 (5 bases). The CDR3 is 15 amino acids. Germline loops: CDR1 MNHNS, CDR2 SASEGT. The V and J ends lost 5 bases and 4 bases respectively, with 15 bases between them. This CDR3 reads CASSTRQRAGNTIYF. The CDR3 nucleotides read TGTGCCAGCAGTACTCGACAGAGAGCAGGAAACACCATATATTTT.

The rearrangement links TRBV11-2 to TRBJ1-2, with a tentative D call TRBD1 (6 bases). The CDR3 has 13 residues. V lost 4 bases to trimming and J lost 4 bases, with 10 bases between them. Germline CDR1 is SGHAT and CDR2 is FQNNGV. This CDR3 is CASSSGQIYGYTF. The CDR3 coding sequence is TGTGCCAGCAGCTCGGGACAAATCTATGGCTACACCTTC.

V is TRBV5-1 and J is TRBJ1-1; D not certain. Germline-derived CDR1 and CDR2 are SGHRS and YFSETQ. This CDR3 is built from 12 residues. V was shortened by 0 bases and J by 6 bases, with 6 bases between the two germline ends. In DNA, the CDR3 is TGCGCCAGCAGCTTGGAGGCGGCTGAAGCTTTCTTT. It translates to CASSLEAAEAFF.

As for this clone: This sample includes further DNA sequences coding for the same CDR3. The V and J genes are TRBV29-1 and TRBJ1-5; D gene ambiguous. Looked up from germline, CDR1 is SQVTM and CDR2 is ANQGSEA. The CDR3 spans 13 residues. V shed 7 bases and J shed 7 bases, with 17 bases lying between them. The CDR3 DNA sequence: TGCAGCGCTGGTATAGGAGGCGGACAGCCCCAGCATTTT. It specifies CSAGIGGGQPQHF.

The chain couples TRBV5-4 to TRBJ2-5; unclear D gene. Trimming stripped 0 bases from V and 3 bases from J, with 6 bases between. The V gene's germline CDR1 is SGHNT and CDR2 YYREEE (reference sequence). This CDR3 contains 13 residues. The chain's CDR3 is CASSLDRKETQYF. CDR3 DNA sequence: TGTGCCAGCAGCTTGGACAGAAAAGAGACCCAGTACTTC. The full variable domain, in which reference TRBV5-4 and TRBJ2-5 provide the parts outside the CDR3, is ETGVTQSPTHLIKTRGQQVTLRCSSQSGHNTVSWYQQALGQGPQFIFQYYREEENGRGNFPPRFSGLQFPNYSSELNVNALELDDSALYLCASSLDRKETQYFGPGTRLLVL.

The V gene is TRBV23-1, the J gene TRBJ1-4; the match to TRBD1 covers 7 bases. TRBV23-1 is an ORF for which the function is uncertain. The V gene end was trimmed by 0 bases and the J gene end by 5 bases; junction bases not matched to a gene: 18. The CDR3 has 20 residues. CDR3 in DNA: TGCGCCAGCAGTCAATCGACTGGGACAGCACCCACCCCTTACAATGAAAAACTGTTTTTT. Protein sequence: CASSQSTGTAPTPYNEKLFF.

The genes are TRBV28 and TRBJ2-7; TRBD1 aligns across 9 bases. V dropped 5 bases and J dropped 5; count of bases not matched to a gene: 7. CDR3 length: 14 residues. Germline-derived CDR1 and CDR2 are MDHEN and SYDVKM. This CDR3 reads CASSPGTGRDEQYF. The CDR3 DNA reads as TGTGCCAGCAGTCCCGGGACAGGGAGGGACGAGCAGTACTTC.

This clone was observed a few times. The chain uses TRBV9 and TRBJ2-6; D is possibly TRBD2 (5 bases). Germline values: CDR1 SGDLS, CDR2 YYNGEE. V was shortened by 2 bases and J by 0 bases, with 6 bases between the two germline ends. This CDR3 is 15 amino acids long. CDR3 sequence reads: CASSVGSSGANVLTF. DNA for the CDR3: TGTGCCAGCAGCGTTGGGAGCTCTGGGGCCAACGTCCTGACTTTC.

The rearrangement uses TRBV9 and TRBJ2-5; no reliable D call. The better agreement between TRBJ2-7 and the DNA end casts doubt on the J call. CDR1 is SGDLS, CDR2 YYNGEE, per germline. The CDR3 runs to 15 residues. CDR3: CASSAGSNYNYEQYF. CDR3 coding DNA: TGTGCCAGCAGCGCCGGGTCAAACTACAACTACGAGCAGTACTTC.

The genes are TRBV19 and TRBJ2-2, with TRBD2 as a possible D gene (5 bases). Germline CDR1 reads LNHDA; CDR2 reads SQIVND (reference sequence). This CDR3 comprises 15 residues. The V and J ends lost 4 bases and 4 bases respectively, with 13 bases between them. The CDR3: CASSTPRGSTGELFF. CDR3 DNA sequence: TGTGCCAGTAGTACCCCACGGGGTTCCACCGGGGAGCTGTTTTTT.

The chain links TRBV11-2 to TRBJ2-7, with 7 nucleotides matching TRBD1. The CDR3 runs to 13 residues. V shed 3 bases and J 10 bases; nucleotides not matched to a gene: 9. The germline V gene has CDR1 SGHAT and CDR2 FQNNGV. The CDR3 region is CASSFGQVTPQYF. CDR3 nucleotides: TGTGCCAGCAGCTTCGGACAGGTCACCCCTCAGTACTTC.

A remark on this clone: The same CDR3 arises from other DNA sequences in this sample as well. This chain joins TRBV18 and TRBJ1-1; 9 nucleotides match TRBD1. The V segment lost 0 bases and the J segment 4 bases; nucleotides outside the gene matches: 3. Germline CDR1 and CDR2: KGHSH and LQKENI. The CDR3 sequence is 15 residues long. The CDR3: CASSPPGQGGTEAFF. CDR3 sequence (DNA): TGTGCCAGCTCACCACCGGGACAGGGAGGCACTGAAGCTTTCTTT.